The 31 T cell receptor beta chains given below trace back to one sample, sequenced in a study of blood T cell repertoires in COVID-19. Profiling relied on immunoSEQ multiplex PCR, and the TCRdb table lists in-frame clones only, not all of them. The sample shows 25,000 to 35,000 clones, roughly 85% of them seen only once. Sequencing was performed on peripheral blood. These TCRs come from a man aged 55 to 70 with active COVID-19.

In its sample, this clone was seen once. The chain joins TRBV19 to TRBJ1-2; TRBD1 is a possible D gene (5 bases). V was trimmed by 3 bases and J by 3 bases, leaving 8 bases between them. Germline V gives CDR1 LNHDA, CDR2 SQIVND (reference sequence). The CDR3 covers 13 residues. The CDR3, as DNA: TGTGCCAGTAGTATCGGGACTGACTATGGCTACACCTTC. Translated: CASSIGTDYGYTF.

The V and J genes are TRBV9 and TRBJ2-1, with D tentatively TRBD2 (6 bases). Between the trimmed V and J ends, which lost 4 bases and 5 bases, there was a span of 16 bases. CDR3 length equals 15 residues. Germline CDR1 is SGDLS and CDR2 is YYNGEE. CDR3 in amino acids: CASSSRGARDNEQFF. As DNA, the CDR3 is TGTGCCAGCAGCTCCCGCGGGGCTAGAGACAATGAGCAGTTCTTC.

The V and J genes are TRBV18 and TRBJ2-5; 9 bases fit TRBD1. The CDR3 contains 14 residues. Per germline, CDR1 KGHSH and CDR2 LQKENI. V lost 3 bases to trimming and J lost 2 bases; unmatched junction nucleotides: 1. The CDR3 is CASSPGTGQETQYF. The CDR3 DNA sequence: TGTGCCAGCTCACCGGGGACAGGGCAAGAGACCCAGTACTTC.

J is TRBJ2-1 and V is TRBV5-4; 7 nucleotides match TRBD1. Losses at the gene ends were 3 bases for V and 2 bases for J; bases not matched to a gene: 5. Per the germline V gene, CDR1 is SGHNT and CDR2 is YYREEE (reference sequence). The CDR3 contains 15 residues. The CDR3 DNA reads TGTGCCAGCAGCTCCCAGGGGACAGCCTACAATGAGCAGTTCTTC. Protein product: CASSSQGTAYNEQFF.

The chain uses TRBV18 and TRBJ2-1, with D unresolved. Per germline, CDR1 KGHSH and CDR2 LQKENI. This CDR3 comprises 12 residues. The V end was cut by 2 bases, the J end by 7 bases, with 6 bases between. The CDR3 loop is CASSPYGNEQFF. The CDR3 bases are TGTGCCAGCTCACCATACGGGAATGAGCAGTTCTTC.

In DNA form, the CDR3 reads TGTGCCAGCTCACCAAAGAGAGACACTGAAGCTTTCTTT. Translation: CASSPKRDTEAFF. The rearrangement joins TRBV18 to TRBJ1-1; D call uncertain. This CDR3 has 13 amino acids. The germline V gene encodes CDR1 KGHSH and CDR2 LQKENI. V was clipped by 2 bases and J by 3 bases, with 7 bases between them.

This clone was found a few times. The genes are TRBV28 and TRBJ2-7; 9 bases agree with TRBD2. CDR1 and CDR2 from the germline V gene are MDHEN and SYDVKM. This CDR3 spans 14 amino acids. Germline trimming cut 6 bases from V and 3 bases from J; bases unmatched to any gene: 6. The CDR3 nucleotides are TGTGCCAGCAGGCCGGGACTAGCAAACTACGAGCAGTACTTC. Amino acid sequence: CASRPGLANYEQYF.

This chain links TRBV5-4 with TRBJ2-3, with D possibly being TRBD2 (7 bases). The CDR3 is 17 amino acids. Per the germline V gene, CDR1 is SGHNT and CDR2 is YYREEE (reference sequence). V lost 3 bases and J lost 4, with 21 bases in between. This CDR3 is CASSSPVGGGPADTQYF. CDR3 coding DNA: TGTGCCAGCAGCTCCCCGGTTGGCGGGGGCCCAGCAGATACGCAGTATTTT.

The chain employs TRBV10-2 and TRBJ2-3; D is possibly TRBD1 (6 bases). The CDR3 runs to 14 residues. The germline V gene encodes CDR1 WSHSY and CDR2 SAAADI. V lost 1 base, J lost 6 bases, and 11 bases lay in between. CDR3 sequence reads: CASSELWGPDTQYF. The CDR3 region has the DNA TGCGCCAGCAGTGAGTTATGGGGGCCGGATACGCAGTATTTT.

This rearrangement joins TRBV3-1 (or the pseudogene TRBV3-2) to TRBJ2-2; the match to TRBD2 covers 10 bases. V was clipped by 4 bases and J by 5 bases; unmatched bases: 7. The CDR3 sequence is 16 residues long. The germline V gene encodes CDR1 LGHDT and CDR2 YNNKEL (reference sequence). The CDR3 spells CASSRHASGSTGELFF. The CDR3 region has the DNA TGTGCCAGCAGCCGACATGCTAGCGGGAGTACCGGGGAGCTGTTTTTT.

This rearrangement joins TRBV7-3 to TRBJ2-5; TRBD2 aligns across 7 bases. The germline gives CDR1 SGHTA, CDR2 FQGTGA. The CDR3 loop spans 14 amino acids. J gave up 7 bases and V 3 bases, and 8 bases lay outside the gene matches. The CDR3 DNA reads as TGTGCCAGCAGCTTCGTTGGGAGGGCGTCGACCCAGTACTTC. It codes for CASSFVGRASTQYF.

The gene calls are TRBV2 and TRBJ1-5; 8 positions match TRBD1. Trimming at V came to 3 bases and at J to 3 bases, leaving 4 bases not matched to a gene. Germline lookup yields CDR1 SNHLY and CDR2 FYNNEI. This CDR3 has 15 amino acids. CDR3 bases: TGTGCCAGCAGTGAGACGACAGGGGACAATCAGCCCCAGCATTTT. This codes for CASSETTGDNQPQHF.

This clone has more than one count but fewer than ten. The chain recombines TRBV7-8 with TRBJ2-7, with TRBD2 matching over 9 bases. This CDR3 spans 15 amino acids. Per germline, CDR1 SGHVS and CDR2 FQNEAQ. Trimming took 3 bases from V and 2 from J; bases not matched to a gene: 5. The CDR3 DNA is TGTGCCAGCAGCTTGGGGCTAGCGGGGACCTACGAGCAGTACTTC. Protein product: CASSLGLAGTYEQYF.

The rearrangement uses TRBV5-6 and TRBJ2-2, with D perhaps TRBD2 (5 bases). The germline V gene has CDR1 SGHDT and CDR2 YYEEEE. The CDR3 has 16 residues. Trimming pared 6 bases from V and 6 bases from J, leaving 21 bases between. CDR3 DNA: TGTGCCAGCACCCTCCAAGGACGGGATTTCGCCGGGGAGCTGTTTTTT. Its protein product is CASTLQGRDFAGELFF.

The gene calls are TRBV28 and TRBJ2-2; 12 bases line up with TRBD2. The germline gives CDR1 MDHEN, CDR2 SYDVKM. The CDR3 is 18 amino acids. V dropped 7 bases and J dropped 4; count of bases not matched to a gene: 13. CDR3 region: CASTPRWLAGGFTGELFF. CDR3 nucleotide sequence: TGTGCCAGCACCCCGAGGTGGCTAGCGGGAGGGTTCACCGGGGAGCTGTTTTTT.

The chain couples TRBV13 to TRBJ2-6, with 7 nucleotides matching TRBD1. Germline V CDR1 and CDR2: PRHDT, FYEKMQ (reference sequence). The CDR3 is made up of 19 amino acids. V was pared by 0 bases and J by 0 bases, with 8 bases of the junction left unmatched. The CDR3 protein is CASSLGLGTESSGANVLTF. CDR3 nucleotides: TGTGCCAGCAGCTTAGGGTTAGGGACAGAGAGCTCTGGGGCCAACGTCCTGACTTTC.

This sequence joins TRBV7-9 and TRBJ2-1, with 7 bases lining up with TRBD2. In germline, CDR1 is SEHNR, CDR2 FQNEAQ (reference sequence). CDR3 length: 14 residues. J gave up 8 bases and V 8 bases, and 12 bases lay outside the gene matches. The DNA of the CDR3 is TGTGCCAGCCCCCCCGCTAGCGGAGGATATGAGCAGTTCTTC. It translates to CASPPASGGYEQFF.

The chain has TRBV7-6 and TRBJ2-1; a weak D match, TRBD2 (7 bases). The CDR3 has 15 amino acids. The ends were cut back, 3 bases at V and 4 bases at J, with 13 bases in the middle. Germline CDR1 SGHVS, CDR2 FNYEAQ. The CDR3 coding sequence is TGTGCCAGCAGCTTGGGGGCGGGAGAGTACAATGAGCAGTTCTTC. It specifies CASSLGAGEYNEQFF.

Here the CDR3 DNA reads TGTGCCAGCAGCCTACAGGGGGCTCGGACTGAAGCTTTCTTT. Protein product: CASSLQGARTEAFF. The chain combines TRBV5-6 with TRBJ1-1; 9 bases are a match to TRBD1. Germline V lookup: CDR1 SGHDT, CDR2 YYEEEE. The CDR3 has 14 amino acids. V dropped 4 bases and J dropped 5; count of bases not matched to a gene: 6.

The rearrangement uses TRBV6-5 and TRBJ2-2; 7 bases map to TRBD2. CDR1 and CDR2 from the germline V gene are MNHEY and SVGAGI. The CDR3 is 14 residues long. Unmatched junction bases numbered 9, after V lost 7 bases and J lost 7 bases. CDR3 region: CASKIGLGNGELFF. CDR3 in DNA: TGTGCCAGCAAGATTGGACTAGGCAACGGGGAGCTGTTTTTT.

This chain's CDR3 is CASRGAGGRNEQFF. The DNA of the CDR3 is TGTGCCAGTAGGGGGGCGGGAGGACGCAATGAGCAGTTCTTC. This chain links TRBV19 with TRBJ2-1; 8 bases align to TRBD2. This CDR3 has 14 residues. The V gene end was trimmed by 6 bases and the J gene end by 6 bases; junction bases not matched to a gene: 7. Germline V gene sequence: CDR1 LNHDA, CDR2 SQIVND (reference sequence).

V usage is TRBV10-1 and J usage is TRBJ2-1; D perhaps matches TRBD1 (6 bases). The CDR3 spans 15 residues. The V gene lost 8 bases and the J gene lost 0 bases, with 14 bases spanning the gap. Germline V gene sequence: CDR1 WNHNN, CDR2 SYGVQD (reference sequence). The DNA of the CDR3 is TGCGCCAGCTCACAGGGTGTCAGCTCCTACAATGAGCAGTTCTTC. It yields the protein CASSQGVSSYNEQFF.

This clone was detected only once. V gene TRBV28 combines with J gene TRBJ2-7, with D possibly TRBD2 on 6 matching bases. Germline V lookup: CDR1 MDHEN, CDR2 SYDVKM. The CDR3 is made up of 14 amino acids. The V end was cut by 1 base, the J end by 4 bases, with 11 bases between. The CDR3 nucleotides are TGTGCCAGCAGTTTATCGCTAGCGCCTTACGAGCAGTACTTC. It encodes CASSLSLAPYEQYF.

The chain recombines TRBV5-8 with TRBJ1-2, with D perhaps matching TRBD1 (5 bases). V lost 4 bases and J lost 6, with 25 bases in between. This CDR3 has 17 amino acids. Germline CDR1 SGHTS, CDR2 YDEGEE. DNA for the CDR3: TGTGCCAGCAGCGACGAACTAAGACACGTCGGGGGAGATGGCTACACCTTC. Translating it yields CASSDELRHVGGDGYTF.

The CDR3: CASSQGLSIYGYTF. CDR3 nucleotides: TGTGCCAGCAGCCAGGGCCTTTCTATCTATGGCTACACCTTC. The chain uses TRBV14 and TRBJ1-2; no clear D. The CDR3 is 14 residues long. V lost 3 bases and J lost 4, with 12 bases in between. Germline V lookup: CDR1 SGHDN, CDR2 FVKESK.

The V call is TRBV9, the J call TRBJ2-1; 9 nucleotides align to TRBD2. The trim removed 2 bases at V and 13 bases at J, leaving 10 bases unmatched. There are 14 residues in the CDR3. The germline gives CDR1 SGDLS, CDR2 YYNGEE. The CDR3 sequence is CASSVDLAGRLQFF. CDR3 nucleotide sequence: TGTGCCAGCAGCGTCGACCTAGCGGGACGATTACAGTTCTTC.

The V and J genes are TRBV7-9 and TRBJ2-7, with D tentatively TRBD1 (5 bases). Per the germline V gene, CDR1 is SEHNR and CDR2 is FQNEAQ (reference sequence). This CDR3 spans 13 amino acids. Trimming took off 3 bases at V and 2 bases at J, with 8 bases between the two ends. The CDR3 region is CASSLQGTYEQYF. Written as DNA, the CDR3 is TGTGCCAGCAGCTTGCAGGGTACCTACGAGCAGTACTTC.

V and J are TRBV4-2 and TRBJ1-2; 7 bases map to TRBD1. The length of the CDR3 is 14 residues. The ends lost 1 base at V and 7 bases at J; junction bases unmatched: 6. CDR1 and CDR2 from the germline V gene are LGHNA and YNFKEQ. CDR3 sequence: CASSQGGQYAGYTF. In DNA form, the CDR3 reads TGTGCCAGCAGCCAAGGGGGACAGTACGCTGGCTACACCTTC.

This rearrangement joins TRBV28 to TRBJ2-7; D remains unclear. Trimming stripped 4 bases from V and 3 bases from J, with 10 bases between. The CDR3 spans 13 residues. The germline V gene has CDR1 MDHEN and CDR2 SYDVKM. The CDR3 protein is CASSSQARYEQYF. The CDR3 DNA is TGTGCCAGCAGTTCCCAGGCCCGCTACGAGCAGTACTTC.

The chain uses TRBV9 and TRBJ1-4, with a weak D call TRBD1 (5 bases). CDR3 size: 14 residues. Germline lookup yields CDR1 SGDLS and CDR2 YYNGEE. The V gene lost 0 bases and the J gene lost 8 bases, with 11 bases spanning the gap. The CDR3 sequence is CASSVDSGREKLFF. CDR3 sequence (DNA): TGTGCCAGCAGCGTAGATTCAGGGCGGGAAAAACTGTTTTTT.

This clone has a single count. The chain links TRBV11-1 to TRBJ2-7; 9 bases match TRBD2. The CDR3 loop spans 16 amino acids. The germline V gene encodes CDR1 SGHAT and CDR2 FQDESV (reference sequence). V shed 5 bases and J 2 bases; nucleotides not matched to a gene: 10. The CDR3 nucleotides read TGTGCCAGCAGCCTACTTTCTAGCGGGGCCCCCTACGAGCAGTACTTC. It specifies CASSLLSSGAPYEQYF.